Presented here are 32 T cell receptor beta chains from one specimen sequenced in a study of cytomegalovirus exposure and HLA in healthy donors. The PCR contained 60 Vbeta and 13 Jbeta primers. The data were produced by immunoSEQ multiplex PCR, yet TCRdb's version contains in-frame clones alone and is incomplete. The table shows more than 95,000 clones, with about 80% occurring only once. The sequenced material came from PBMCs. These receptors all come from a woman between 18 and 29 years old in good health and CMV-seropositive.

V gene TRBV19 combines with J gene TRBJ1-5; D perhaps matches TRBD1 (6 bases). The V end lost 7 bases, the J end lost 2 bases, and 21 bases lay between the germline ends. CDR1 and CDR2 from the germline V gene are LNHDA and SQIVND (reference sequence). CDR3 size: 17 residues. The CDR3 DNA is TGTGCCAGTACCTTGAGTTGGGGGGGCATGGGCAATCAGCCCCAGCATTTT. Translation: CASTLSWGGMGNQPQHF.

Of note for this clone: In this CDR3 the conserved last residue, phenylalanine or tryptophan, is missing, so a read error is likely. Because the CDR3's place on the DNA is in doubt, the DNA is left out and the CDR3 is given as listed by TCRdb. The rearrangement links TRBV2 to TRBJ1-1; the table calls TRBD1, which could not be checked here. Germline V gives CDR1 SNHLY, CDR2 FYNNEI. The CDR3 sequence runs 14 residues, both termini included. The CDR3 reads CASSVRTGNTEALV.

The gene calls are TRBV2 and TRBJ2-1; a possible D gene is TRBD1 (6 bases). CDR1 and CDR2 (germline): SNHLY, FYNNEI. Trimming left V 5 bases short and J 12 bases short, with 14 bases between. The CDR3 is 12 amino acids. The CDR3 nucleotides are TGTGCCAGCAGTCAACAGGGCGACGGGCAGTTCTTC. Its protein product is CASSQQGDGQFF.

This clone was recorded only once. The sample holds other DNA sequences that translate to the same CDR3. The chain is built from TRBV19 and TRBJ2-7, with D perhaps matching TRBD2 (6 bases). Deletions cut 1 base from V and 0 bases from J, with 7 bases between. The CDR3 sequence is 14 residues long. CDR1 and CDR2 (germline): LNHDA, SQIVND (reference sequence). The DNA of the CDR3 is TGTGCCAGTAGTATAGGGGGAGGCTCCTACGAGCAGTACTTC. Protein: CASSIGGGSYEQYF.

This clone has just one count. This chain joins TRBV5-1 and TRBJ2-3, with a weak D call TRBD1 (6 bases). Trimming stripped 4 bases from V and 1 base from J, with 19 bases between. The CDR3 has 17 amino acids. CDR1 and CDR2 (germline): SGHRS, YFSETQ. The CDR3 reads CASSRTAFRLGTDTQYF. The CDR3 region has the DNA TGCGCCAGCAGCCGGACAGCGTTTCGCCTAGGCACAGATACGCAGTATTTT.

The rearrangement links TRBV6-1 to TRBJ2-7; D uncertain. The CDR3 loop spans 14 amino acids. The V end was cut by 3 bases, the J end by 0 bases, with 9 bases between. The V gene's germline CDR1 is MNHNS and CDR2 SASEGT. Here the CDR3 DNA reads TGTGCCAGCAGTGAGGCAGACAACTCCTACGAGCAGTACTTC. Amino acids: CASSEADNSYEQYF.

CDR3 amino acids: CASSFSRDTMNTEAFF. The CDR3 DNA sequence: TGTGCCAGCAGTTTCTCCCGGGACACCATGAACACTGAAGCTTTCTTT. V gene TRBV27 combines with J gene TRBJ1-1; TRBD1 might be the D (6 bases). The CDR3 has 16 residues. The germline V and J ends were trimmed by 3 bases and 0 bases, with 14 bases remaining between them. In germline, CDR1 is MNHEY, CDR2 SMNVEV (reference sequence).

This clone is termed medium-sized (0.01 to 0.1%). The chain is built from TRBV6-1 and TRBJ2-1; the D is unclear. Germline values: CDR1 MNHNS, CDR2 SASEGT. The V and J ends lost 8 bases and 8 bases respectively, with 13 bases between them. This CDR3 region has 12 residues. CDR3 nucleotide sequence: TGTGCCAGCTCCCTCAGGCCCGATGAGCAGTTCTTC. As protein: CASSLRPDEQFF.

As DNA, the CDR3 is TGTGCCAGCAGGGACAGAGGAAGTTACACTGAAGCTTTCTTT. This codes for CASRDRGSYTEAFF. The rearrangement joins TRBV14 to TRBJ1-1, with D maybe TRBD1 (6 bases). The V gene's germline CDR1 is SGHDN and CDR2 FVKESK. Deletions cut 6 bases from V and 3 bases from J, with 14 bases between. This CDR3 contains 14 residues.

The CDR3 protein is CASSGPIQGFNEQYF. Here the CDR3 DNA reads TGTGCCAGCAGCGGACCGATACAGGGGTTCAACGAGCAGTACTTC. The rearrangement links TRBV5-6 to TRBJ2-7; TRBD1 aligns across 7 bases. V dropped 4 bases and J dropped 5; count of bases not matched to a gene: 12. The CDR3 has 15 residues. Per the germline V gene, CDR1 is SGHDT and CDR2 is YYEEEE.

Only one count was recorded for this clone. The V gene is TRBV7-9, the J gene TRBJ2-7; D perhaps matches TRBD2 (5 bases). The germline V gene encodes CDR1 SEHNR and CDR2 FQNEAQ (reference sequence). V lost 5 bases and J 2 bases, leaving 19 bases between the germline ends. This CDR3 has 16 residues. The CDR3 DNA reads TGTGCCAGCAGCCCCCTGTGGGAAGCGGCAACCTACGAGCAGTACTTC. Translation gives CASSPLWEAATYEQYF. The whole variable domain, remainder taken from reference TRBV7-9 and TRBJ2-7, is DTGVSQNPRHKITKRGQNVTFRCDPISEHNRLYWYRQTLGQGPEFLTYFQNEAQLEKSRLLSDRFSAERPKGSFSTLEIQRTEQGDSAMYLCASSPLWEAATYEQYFGPGTRLTVT.

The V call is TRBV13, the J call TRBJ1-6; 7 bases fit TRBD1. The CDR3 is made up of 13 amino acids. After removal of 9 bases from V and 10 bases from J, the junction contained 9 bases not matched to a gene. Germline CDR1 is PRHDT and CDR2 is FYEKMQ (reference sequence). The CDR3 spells CASKTGSDSPLHF. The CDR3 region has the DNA TGTGCCAGTAAGACAGGGTCGGACTCACCCCTCCACTTT.

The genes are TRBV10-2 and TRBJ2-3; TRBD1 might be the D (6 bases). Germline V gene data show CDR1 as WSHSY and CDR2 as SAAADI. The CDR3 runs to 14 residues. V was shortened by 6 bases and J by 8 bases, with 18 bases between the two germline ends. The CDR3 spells CASRGQGPTGTQYF. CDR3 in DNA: TGCGCCAGCAGAGGGCAGGGGCCCACGGGTACGCAGTATTTT.

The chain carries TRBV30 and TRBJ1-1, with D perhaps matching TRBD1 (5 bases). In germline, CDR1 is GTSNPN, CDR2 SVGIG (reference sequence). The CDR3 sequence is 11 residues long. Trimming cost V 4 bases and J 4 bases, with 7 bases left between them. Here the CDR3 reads CAWTRGTEAFF. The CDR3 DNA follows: TGTGCCTGGACTAGGGGCACTGAAGCTTTCTTT.

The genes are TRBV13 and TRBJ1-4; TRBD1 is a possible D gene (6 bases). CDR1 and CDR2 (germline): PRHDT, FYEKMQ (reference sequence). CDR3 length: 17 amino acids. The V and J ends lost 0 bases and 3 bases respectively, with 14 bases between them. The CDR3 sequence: CASSLGPGEGPNEKLFF. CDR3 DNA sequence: TGTGCCAGCAGCTTAGGCCCAGGGGAGGGCCCTAATGAAAAACTGTTTTTT.

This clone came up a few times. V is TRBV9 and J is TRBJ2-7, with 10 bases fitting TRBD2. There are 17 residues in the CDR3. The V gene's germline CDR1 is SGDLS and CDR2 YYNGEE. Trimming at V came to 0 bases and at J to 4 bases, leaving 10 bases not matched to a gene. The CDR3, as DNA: TGTGCCAGCAGCGTAGGGGTAGCGGGAGGAACCACGTACGAGCAGTACTTC. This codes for CASSVGVAGGTTYEQYF.

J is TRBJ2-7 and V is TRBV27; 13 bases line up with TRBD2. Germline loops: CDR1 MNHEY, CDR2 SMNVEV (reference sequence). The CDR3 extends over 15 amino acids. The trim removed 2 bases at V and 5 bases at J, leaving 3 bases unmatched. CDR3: CASSLGTSGNNEQYF. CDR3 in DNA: TGTGCCAGCAGTTTAGGGACTAGCGGGAACAACGAGCAGTACTTC.

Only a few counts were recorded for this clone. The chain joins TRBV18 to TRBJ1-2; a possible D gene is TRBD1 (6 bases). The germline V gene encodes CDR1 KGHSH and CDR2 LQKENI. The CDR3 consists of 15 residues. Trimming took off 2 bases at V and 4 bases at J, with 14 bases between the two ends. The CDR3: CASSPATGLSYGYTF. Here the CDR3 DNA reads TGTGCCAGCTCACCAGCGACAGGCCTATCCTATGGCTACACCTTC. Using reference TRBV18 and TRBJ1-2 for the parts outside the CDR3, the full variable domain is NAGVMQNPRHLVRRRGQEARLRCSPMKGHSHVYWYRQLPEEGLKFMVYLQKENIIDESGMPKERFSAEFPKEGPSILRIQQVVRGDSAAYFCASSPATGLSYGYTFGSGTRLTVV.

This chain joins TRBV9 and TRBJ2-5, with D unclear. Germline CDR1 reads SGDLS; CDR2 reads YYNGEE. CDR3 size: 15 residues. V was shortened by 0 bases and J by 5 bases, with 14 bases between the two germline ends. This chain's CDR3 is CASSVGGGPGETQYF. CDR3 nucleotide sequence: TGTGCCAGCAGCGTAGGTGGTGGGCCTGGGGAGACCCAGTACTTC.

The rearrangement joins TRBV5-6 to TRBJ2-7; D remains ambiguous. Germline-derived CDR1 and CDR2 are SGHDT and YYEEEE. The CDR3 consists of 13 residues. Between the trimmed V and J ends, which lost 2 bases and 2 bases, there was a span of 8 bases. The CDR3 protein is CASSFGAAYEQYF. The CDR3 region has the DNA TGTGCCAGCAGCTTTGGCGCGGCCTACGAGCAGTACTTC.

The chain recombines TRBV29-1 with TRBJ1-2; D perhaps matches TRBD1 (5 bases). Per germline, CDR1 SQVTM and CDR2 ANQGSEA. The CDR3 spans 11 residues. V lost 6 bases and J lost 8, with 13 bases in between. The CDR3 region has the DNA TGCAGCGTGCGGGACTACAACGGCTACACCTTC. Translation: CSVRDYNGYTF. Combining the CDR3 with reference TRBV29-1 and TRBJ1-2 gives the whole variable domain SAVISQKPSRDICQRGTSLTIQCQVDSQVTMMFWYRQQPGQSLTLIATANQGSEATYESGFVIDKFPISRPNLTFSTLTVSNMSPEDSSIYLCSVRDYNGYTFGSGTRLTVV.

CDR3 amino acids: CASSFMSVGTDTQYF. The CDR3 DNA follows: TGCGCCAGCAGCTTTATGTCGGTGGGCACAGATACGCAGTATTTT. The genes are TRBV5-1 and TRBJ2-3; no reliable D call. CDR1 is SGHRS, CDR2 YFSETQ, per germline. V was shortened by 2 bases and J by 1 base, with 11 bases between the two germline ends. CDR3 length equals 15 residues.

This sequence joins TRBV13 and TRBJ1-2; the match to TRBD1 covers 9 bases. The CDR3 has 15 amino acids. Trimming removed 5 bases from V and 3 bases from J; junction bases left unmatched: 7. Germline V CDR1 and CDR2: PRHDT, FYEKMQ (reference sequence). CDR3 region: CASSVGDREHYGYTF. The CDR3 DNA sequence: TGTGCCAGCAGCGTGGGGGACAGGGAGCACTATGGCTACACCTTC.

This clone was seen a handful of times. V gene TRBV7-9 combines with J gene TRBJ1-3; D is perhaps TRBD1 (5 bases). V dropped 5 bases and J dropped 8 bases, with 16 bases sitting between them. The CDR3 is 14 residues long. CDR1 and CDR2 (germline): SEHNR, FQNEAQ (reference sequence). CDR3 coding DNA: TGTGCCAGCAGCGCCCCGGGCGGGGCAGACACCATATATTTT. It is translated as CASSAPGGADTIYF. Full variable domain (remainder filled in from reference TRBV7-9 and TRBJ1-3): DTGVSQNPRHKITKRGQNVTFRCDPISEHNRLYWYRQTLGQGPEFLTYFQNEAQLEKSRLLSDRFSAERPKGSFSTLEIQRTEQGDSAMYLCASSAPGGADTIYFGEGSWLTVV.

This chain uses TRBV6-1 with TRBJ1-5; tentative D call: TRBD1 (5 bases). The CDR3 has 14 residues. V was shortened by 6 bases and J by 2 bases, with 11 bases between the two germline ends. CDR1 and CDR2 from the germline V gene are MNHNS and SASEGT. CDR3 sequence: CASSGGEGNQPQHF. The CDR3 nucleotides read TGTGCCAGCAGCGGGGGTGAGGGCAATCAGCCCCAGCATTTT.

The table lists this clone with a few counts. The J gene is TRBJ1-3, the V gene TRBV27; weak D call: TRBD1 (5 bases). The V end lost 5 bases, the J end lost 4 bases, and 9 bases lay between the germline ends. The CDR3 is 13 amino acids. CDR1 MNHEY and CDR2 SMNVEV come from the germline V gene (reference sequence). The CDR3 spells CASSVGLGNTIYF. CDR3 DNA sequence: TGTGCCAGCAGTGTGGGGCTCGGAAACACCATATATTTT.

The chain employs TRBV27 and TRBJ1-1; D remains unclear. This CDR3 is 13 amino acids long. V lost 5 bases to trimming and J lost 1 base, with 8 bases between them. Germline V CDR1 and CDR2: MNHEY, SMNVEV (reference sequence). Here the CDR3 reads CASSVGRNTEAFF. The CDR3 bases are TGTGCCAGCAGTGTAGGGAGGAACACTGAAGCTTTCTTT.

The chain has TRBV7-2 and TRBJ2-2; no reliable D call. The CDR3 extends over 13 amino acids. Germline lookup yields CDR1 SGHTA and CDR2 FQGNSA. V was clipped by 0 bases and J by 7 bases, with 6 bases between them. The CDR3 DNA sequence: TGTGCCAGCAGCTTAGCTGGCGGCGGGGAGCTGTTTTTT. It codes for CASSLAGGGELFF.

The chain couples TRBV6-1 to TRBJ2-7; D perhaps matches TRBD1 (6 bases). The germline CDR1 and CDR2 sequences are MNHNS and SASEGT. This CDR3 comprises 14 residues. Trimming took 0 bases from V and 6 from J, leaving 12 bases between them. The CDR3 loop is CASSEAVRGLEQYF. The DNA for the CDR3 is TGTGCCAGCAGTGAAGCGGTCAGGGGTCTCGAGCAGTACTTC.

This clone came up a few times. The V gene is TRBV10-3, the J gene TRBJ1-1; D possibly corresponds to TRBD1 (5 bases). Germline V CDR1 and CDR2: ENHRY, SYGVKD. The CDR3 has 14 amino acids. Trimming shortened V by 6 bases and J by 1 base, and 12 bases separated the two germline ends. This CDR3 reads CAISGREANTEAFF. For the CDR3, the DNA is TGTGCCATCAGCGGCAGGGAGGCGAACACTGAAGCTTTCTTT.

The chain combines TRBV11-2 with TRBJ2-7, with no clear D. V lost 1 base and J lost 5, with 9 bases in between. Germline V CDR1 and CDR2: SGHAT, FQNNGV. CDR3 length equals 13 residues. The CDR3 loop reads CASSLVVGHEQYF. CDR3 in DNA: TGTGCCAGCAGCTTAGTTGTTGGGCACGAGCAGTACTTC.

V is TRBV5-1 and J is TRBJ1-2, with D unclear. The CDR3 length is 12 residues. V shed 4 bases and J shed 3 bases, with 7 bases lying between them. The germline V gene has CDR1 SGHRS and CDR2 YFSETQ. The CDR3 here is CASSIADYGYTF. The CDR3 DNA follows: TGCGCCAGCAGCATAGCGGACTATGGCTACACCTTC.